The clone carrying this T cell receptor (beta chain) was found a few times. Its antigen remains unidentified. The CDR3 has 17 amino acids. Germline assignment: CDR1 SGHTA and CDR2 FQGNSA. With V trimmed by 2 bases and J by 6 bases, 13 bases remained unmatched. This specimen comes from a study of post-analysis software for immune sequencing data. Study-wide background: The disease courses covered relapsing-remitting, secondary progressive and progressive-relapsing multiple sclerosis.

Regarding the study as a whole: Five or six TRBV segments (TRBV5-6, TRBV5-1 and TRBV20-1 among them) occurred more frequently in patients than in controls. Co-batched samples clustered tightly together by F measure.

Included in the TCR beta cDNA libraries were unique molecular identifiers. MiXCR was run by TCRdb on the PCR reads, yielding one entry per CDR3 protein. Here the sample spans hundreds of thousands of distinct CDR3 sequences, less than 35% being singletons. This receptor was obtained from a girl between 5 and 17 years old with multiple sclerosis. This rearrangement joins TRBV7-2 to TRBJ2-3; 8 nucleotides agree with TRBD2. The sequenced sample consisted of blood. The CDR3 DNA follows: TGTGCCAGCAGCTTACAATGGGCTAGCGGGTGGGAGGATACGCAGTATTTT. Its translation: CASSLQWASGWEDTQYF.